Included here is one TCR beta chain sequence, with context. Antigen unknown. Method: immunoSEQ multiplex PCR; TCRdb's copy keeps in-frame clones and lacks some. The table has some 66,000 clones, under 80% seen once. The V end lost 0 bases, the J end lost 8 bases, and 10 bases lay between the germline ends. This CDR3 is 13 amino acids long. Germline CDR1 MNHEY, CDR2 SVGEGT. This sample was included in a study of vaccination effects on CD4 cells after COVID-19. An approximately ten-day culture period preceded the isolation of CD4+ T cells. Two doses of either BNT162b2 or mRNA-1273 were given to each participant.

This chain joins TRBV6-2 or TRBV6-3 and TRBJ1-2; D unresolved. Sequencing was performed on CD4+ T cells from PBMCs cultured without peptide, taken after COVID-19 vaccination. The TCR originated in a human donor who received a COVID-19 vaccine. Written as DNA, the CDR3 is TGTGCCAGCAGTTACTCAGGTCAGGAGGGCTACACCTTC. Protein: CASSYSGQEGYTF.